This TCR beta chain originates from a study of OX40 agonist ivuxolimab in advanced cancers. Study in general: An anti-OX40 (CD134) antibody with agonistic activity, ivuxolimab, was administered to patients.

Generated by immunoSEQ multiplex PCR, the TCRdb table keeps only in-frame clones and is missing some. The sample consists of approximately 61,000 clones, 70% to 90% of them appearing once. A note on this clone: Its antigen is not known.

Overall study results and limits: Doses of 0.1 to 3.0 mg/kg were accompanied by clonal expansion of CD4+ and CD8+ blood T cells by week 6. Patients who responded partially at 0.1-3.0 mg/kg showed clonal expansion ranking among the lowest. Certain nonresponders likewise exhibited a low normalized T-cell clonal expansion.

Trimming removed 3 bases from V and 3 bases from J; junction bases left unmatched: 6. Germline V gene lookup returns CDR1 ENHRY and CDR2 SYGVKD. The CDR3 runs 15 residues. Sample: CD4+ or CD8+ T cells sorted from blood, taken in a trial of the OX40 agonist ivuxolimab. The source of this sequence is an adult with an advanced solid tumor such as melanoma, head and neck, liver or kidney cancer. The rearrangement links TRBV10-3 to TRBJ2-7; 9 nucleotides align to TRBD1. CDR3 sequence (DNA): TGTGCCATCAGTGACCCGGGACAGGGCAACTACGAGCAGTACTTC. Its protein product is CAISDPGQGNYEQYF.